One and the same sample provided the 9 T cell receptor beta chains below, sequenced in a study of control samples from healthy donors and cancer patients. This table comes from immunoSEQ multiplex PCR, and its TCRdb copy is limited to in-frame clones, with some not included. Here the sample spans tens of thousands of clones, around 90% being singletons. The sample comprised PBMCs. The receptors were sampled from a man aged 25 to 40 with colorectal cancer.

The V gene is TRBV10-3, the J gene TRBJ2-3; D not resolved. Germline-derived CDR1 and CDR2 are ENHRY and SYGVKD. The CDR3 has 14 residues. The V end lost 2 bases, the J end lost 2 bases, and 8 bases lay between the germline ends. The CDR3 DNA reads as TGTGCCATCAGTGAGATACTAAACACAGATACGCAGTATTTT. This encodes CAISEILNTDTQYF.

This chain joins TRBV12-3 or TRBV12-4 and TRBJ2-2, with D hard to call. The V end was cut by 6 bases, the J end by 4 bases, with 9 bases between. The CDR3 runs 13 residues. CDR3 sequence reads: CASRKGGTGELFF. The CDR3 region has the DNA TGTGCCAGCAGGAAAGGTGGCACCGGGGAGCTGTTTTTT.

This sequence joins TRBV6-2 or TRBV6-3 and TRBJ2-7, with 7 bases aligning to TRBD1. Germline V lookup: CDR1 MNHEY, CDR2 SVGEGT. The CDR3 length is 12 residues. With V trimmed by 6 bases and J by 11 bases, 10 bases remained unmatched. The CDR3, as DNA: TGTGCCAGCAGCTCCGACAGGGAGAGAAAGTACGTC. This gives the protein CASSSDRERKYV.

CDR3 sequence: CSVEEGLGTGSEKLFF. In DNA, the CDR3 is TGCAGCGTTGAAGAAGGGTTGGGGACAGGGAGTGAAAAACTGTTTTTT. This sequence joins TRBV29-1 and TRBJ1-4; 9 bases are shared with TRBD1. The CDR3 runs 16 residues. Germline lookup yields CDR1 SQVTM and CDR2 ANQGSEA. Losses at the gene ends were 0 bases for V and 7 bases for J; bases not matched to a gene: 9.

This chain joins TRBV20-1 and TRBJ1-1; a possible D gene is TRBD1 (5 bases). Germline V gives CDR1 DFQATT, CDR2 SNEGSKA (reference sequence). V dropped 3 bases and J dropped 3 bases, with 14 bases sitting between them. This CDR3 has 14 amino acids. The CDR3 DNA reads TGCAGTGCTAGTACTGAGACAGTTTACACTGAAGCTTTCTTT. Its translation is CSASTETVYTEAFF.

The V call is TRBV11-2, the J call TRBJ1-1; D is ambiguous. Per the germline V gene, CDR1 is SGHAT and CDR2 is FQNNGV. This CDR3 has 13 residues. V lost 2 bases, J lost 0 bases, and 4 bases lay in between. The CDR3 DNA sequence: TGTGCCAGCAGCTTATCGGTGAACACTGAAGCTTTCTTT. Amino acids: CASSLSVNTEAFF.

CDR3 coding DNA: TGCGCCAGCAGGGGGGACAGCCTATACGAGCAGTACTTC. Its translation: CASRGDSLYEQYF. The chain joins TRBV10-2 to TRBJ2-7; 7 bases match TRBD1. J lost 4 bases, V lost 6 bases, and 6 bases had no gene match. The germline CDR1 and CDR2 sequences are WSHSY and SAAADI. This CDR3 is 13 amino acids long.

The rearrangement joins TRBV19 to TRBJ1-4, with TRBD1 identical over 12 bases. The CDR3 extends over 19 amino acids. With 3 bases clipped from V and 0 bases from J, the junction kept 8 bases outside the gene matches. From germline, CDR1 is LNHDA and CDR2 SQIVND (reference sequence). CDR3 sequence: CASSIGTGGSFATNEKLFF. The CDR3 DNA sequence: TGTGCCAGTAGTATTGGGACAGGGGGCTCGTTTGCAACTAATGAAAAACTGTTTTTT.

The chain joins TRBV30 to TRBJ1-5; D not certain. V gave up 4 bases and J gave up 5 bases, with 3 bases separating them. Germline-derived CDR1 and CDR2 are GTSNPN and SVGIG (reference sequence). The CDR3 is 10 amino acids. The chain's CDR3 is CAWTYQPQHF. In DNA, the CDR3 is TGTGCCTGGACATATCAGCCCCAGCATTTT.